One sample yielded the 30 T cell receptor beta chains listed below, sequenced in a study of OX40 agonist ivuxolimab in advanced cancers. TCRdb's copy holds only in-frame clones and misses some; the assay was immunoSEQ multiplex PCR. The sample has just over 80,000 clones, about 88% seen once. The source material was CD4+ or CD8+ T cells sorted from blood, sampled in a trial of the OX40 agonist ivuxolimab. The receptors here all came from an adult with an advanced solid tumor such as melanoma, head and neck, liver or kidney cancer.

This chain connects TRBV7-9 to TRBJ2-3, with D unresolved. Trimming stripped 5 bases from V and 5 bases from J, with 8 bases between. Germline loops: CDR1 SEHNR, CDR2 FQNEAQ (reference sequence). This CDR3 is 12 amino acids long. Written as DNA, the CDR3 is TGTGCCAGCAGCAACGCCGGAGATACGCAGTATTTT. Its translation: CASSNAGDTQYF.

This chain links TRBV11-2 with TRBJ2-5; tentative D call: TRBD1 (5 bases). The CDR3 loop spans 12 amino acids. V was clipped by 3 bases and J by 8 bases, with 10 bases between them. In germline, CDR1 is SGHAT, CDR2 FQNNGV. CDR3: CASSLDGHTQYF. CDR3 in DNA: TGTGCCAGCAGCTTGGATGGACATACCCAGTACTTC.

The genes are TRBV2 and TRBJ1-2; no firm D call. Trimming cost V 3 bases and J 4 bases, with 12 bases left between them. Germline values: CDR1 SNHLY, CDR2 FYNNEI. This CDR3 spans 14 amino acids. CDR3: CASSETFLSYGYTF. Here the CDR3 DNA reads TGTGCCAGCAGTGAGACATTCCTCTCCTATGGCTACACCTTC.

Only a few counts were recorded for this clone. V and J are TRBV7-7 and TRBJ2-3; D is unresolved. The CDR3 contains 15 residues. Germline CDR1 SSHAT, CDR2 FNYEAQ (reference sequence). Trimming pared 5 bases from V and 1 base from J, leaving 13 bases between. The CDR3 is CASSRYSSGTDTQYF. The CDR3 DNA is TGTGCCAGCAGCCGATATTCCTCTGGCACAGATACGCAGTATTTT.

The V gene is TRBV29-1, the J gene TRBJ2-5, with no clear D. The CDR3 is 13 amino acids. Looked up from germline, CDR1 is SQVTM and CDR2 is ANQGSEA. The V gene lost 5 bases and the J gene lost 0 bases, with 10 bases spanning the gap. For the CDR3, the DNA is TGCAGCGTTAATCAAGGGAACCAAGAGACCCAGTACTTC. Translating it yields CSVNQGNQETQYF.

This clone was seen only a few times. The chain joins TRBV2 to TRBJ2-1, with a weak D call TRBD2 (6 bases). The V end was cut by 5 bases, the J end by 6 bases, with 14 bases between. The CDR3 loop spans 14 amino acids. Looked up from germline, CDR1 is SNHLY and CDR2 is FYNNEI. The CDR3 sequence: CASSRGYGSNEQFF. The CDR3 coding sequence is TGTGCCAGCAGTCGGGGGTACGGGAGCAATGAGCAGTTCTTC.

The V call is TRBV7-2, the J call TRBJ1-2; 8 positions match TRBD1. Germline V lookup: CDR1 SGHTA, CDR2 FQGNSA. This CDR3 comprises 15 residues. With V trimmed by 1 base and J by 5 bases, 6 bases remained unmatched. The CDR3 protein is CASSLGGQGGYGYTF. DNA for the CDR3: TGTGCCAGCAGCTTAGGCGGACAGGGTGGATATGGCTACACCTTC.

This chain's CDR3 is CASSGGLGTASSGANVLTF. The CDR3 coding sequence is TGTGCCAGCAGCGGAGGGCTCGGGACAGCCAGCTCTGGGGCCAACGTCCTGACTTTC. The V and J genes are TRBV7-2 and TRBJ2-6; maybe TRBD1 (7 bases). CDR3 length: 19 amino acids. Trimming removed 5 bases from V and 0 bases from J, with 20 bases in between. From germline, CDR1 is SGHTA and CDR2 FQGNSA. Variable domain in full (rest from reference TRBV7-2 and TRBJ2-6): GAGVSQSPSNKVTEKGKDVELRCDPISGHTALYWYRQSLGQGLEFLIYFQGNSAPDKSGLPSDRFSAERTGGSVSTLTIQRTQQEDSAVYLCASSGGLGTASSGANVLTFGAGSRLTVL.

The chain is built from TRBV7-2 and TRBJ1-6, with 11 bases fitting TRBD1. This CDR3 contains 16 residues. V trimming: 1 base; J trimming: 8 bases; junction bases outside the gene matches: 4. Per the germline V gene, CDR1 is SGHTA and CDR2 is FQGNSA. The CDR3 protein is CASSLVGTGGHSPLHF. CDR3 coding DNA: TGTGCCAGCAGCTTAGTGGGGACAGGGGGACATTCACCCCTCCACTTT.

This clone was counted once. DNA for the CDR3: TGTGCCAGCAGTGCCAGACAGGGAGGCTGGACTAGGGAACAGTTCTTC. Amino acids: CASSARQGGWTREQFF. The chain links TRBV27 to TRBJ2-1; D may correspond to TRBD1 or TRBD2 (7 bases each). Trimming took 5 bases from V and 13 from J, leaving 27 bases between them. Germline values: CDR1 MNHEY, CDR2 SMNVEV (reference sequence). The CDR3 is made up of 16 amino acids.

The chain employs TRBV5-1 and TRBJ2-7; D unclear. The V gene's germline CDR1 is SGHRS and CDR2 YFSETQ. Trimming removed 0 bases at V and 3 bases at J, with 4 bases between. This CDR3 spans 12 amino acids. The CDR3 bases are TGCGCCAGCAGCTTGGATAACTACGAGCAGTACTTC. It codes for CASSLDNYEQYF.

The rearrangement joins TRBV29-1 to TRBJ2-1; D ambiguous. The V gene lost 7 bases and the J gene lost 3 bases, with 10 bases spanning the gap. Germline V lookup: CDR1 SQVTM, CDR2 ANQGSEA. The CDR3 consists of 12 residues. CDR3 region: CSGLPGYNEQFF. CDR3 nucleotides: TGCAGCGGCCTCCCCGGCTACAATGAGCAGTTCTTC.

V is TRBV11-2 and J is TRBJ2-1; TRBD2 might be the D (5 bases). Germline values: CDR1 SGHAT, CDR2 FQNNGV. This CDR3 has 11 residues. The V gene lost 7 bases and the J gene lost 16 bases, with 17 bases spanning the gap. The CDR3 DNA reads as TGTGCCAGCACTCCGGGGTCCCGCACTTTCTTC. It is translated as CASTPGSRTFF.

V gene TRBV6-1 combines with J gene TRBJ1-3; 10 bases align to TRBD1. V gave up 8 bases and J gave up 3 bases; unmatched junction bases: 7. The CDR3 length is 15 residues. Germline V gene data show CDR1 as MNHNS and CDR2 as SASEGT. The CDR3 bases are TGTGCCAGCGGCCGGGACAGGGGACGTGGAAACACCATATATTTT. Amino acid sequence: CASGRDRGRGNTIYF.

The chain recombines TRBV4-1 with TRBJ2-1; 10 positions agree with TRBD2. V shed 2 bases, J shed 5 bases, and the junction held 9 bases outside the gene matches. Germline CDR1 and CDR2: MGHRA and YSYEKL. The CDR3 spans 17 residues. For the CDR3, the DNA is TGCGCCAGCAGCCAAAGATTTCTAGCGGGAGTGGACAATGAGCAGTTCTTC. This translates into CASSQRFLAGVDNEQFF.

The CDR3 DNA follows: TGCGCCAGCAGCAACAGGGCCGGGGAGCTGTTTTTT. The encoded protein is CASSNRAGELFF. This chain joins TRBV4-1 and TRBJ2-2, with a weak D call TRBD1 (6 bases). The CDR3 totals 12 residues. V was pared by 5 bases and J by 6 bases, with 7 bases between. Germline lookup yields CDR1 MGHRA and CDR2 YSYEKL.

The chain joins TRBV20-1 to TRBJ2-7; D is undetermined. Trimming stripped 1 base from V and 5 bases from J, with 6 bases between. CDR1 and CDR2 (germline): DFQATT, SNEGSKA (reference sequence). This CDR3 is 11 amino acids long. CDR3 in DNA: TGCAGTGCTAGAGGGAACAACGAGCAGTACTTC. This translates into CSARGNNEQYF.

The chain joins TRBV6-5 to TRBJ2-3; 8 bases map to TRBD2. The germline V gene has CDR1 MNHEY and CDR2 SVGAGI. Unmatched junction bases numbered 6, after V lost 6 bases and J lost 1 base. The CDR3 spans 15 residues. The CDR3: CASRDSGEGTDTQYF. In DNA, the CDR3 is TGTGCCAGCAGGGATAGCGGGGAGGGCACAGATACGCAGTATTTT.

V gene TRBV25-1 combines with J gene TRBJ1-1; 9 bases match TRBD1. Germline assignment: CDR1 MGHDK and CDR2 SYGVNS. V was clipped by 2 bases and J by 5 bases; unmatched bases: 6. This CDR3 is built from 15 residues. The CDR3 sequence is CASSEPGQGKTEAFF. DNA for the CDR3: TGTGCCAGCAGTGAACCCGGACAGGGGAAAACTGAAGCTTTCTTT.

This chain links TRBV27 with TRBJ2-3, with TRBD1 matching 8 bases. This CDR3 is 18 amino acids long. Per the germline V gene, CDR1 is MNHEY and CDR2 is SMNVEV (reference sequence). The V gene end was trimmed by 5 bases and the J gene end by 1 base; junction bases not matched to a gene: 14. The CDR3 protein is CASSPGQGLSLGTDTQYF. For the CDR3, the DNA is TGTGCCAGCAGTCCCGGACAGGGTTTAAGCTTGGGCACAGATACGCAGTATTTT.

J is TRBJ1-1 and V is TRBV9; no reliable D call. The CDR3 is 13 residues long. V was clipped by 0 bases and J by 0 bases, with 3 bases between them. Germline-derived CDR1 and CDR2 are SGDLS and YYNGEE. For the CDR3, the DNA is TGTGCCAGCAGCGTAGTGGTGAACACTGAAGCTTTCTTT. Translating it yields CASSVVVNTEAFF.

V gene TRBV10-2 combines with J gene TRBJ2-2, with D hard to call. V lost 4 bases and J lost 4, with 7 bases in between. This CDR3 has 13 amino acids. Per germline, CDR1 WSHSY and CDR2 SAAADI. The CDR3 here is CASSGLGTGELFF. In nucleotides, the CDR3 is TGCGCCAGCAGTGGACTGGGCACCGGGGAGCTGTTTTTT.

This rearrangement joins TRBV7-8 to TRBJ1-3; D call uncertain. The CDR3 totals 16 residues. V lost 0 bases and J lost 0, with 9 bases in between. Germline V gene lookup returns CDR1 SGHVS and CDR2 FQNEAQ. CDR3 amino acids: CASSLARATSGNTIYF. DNA for the CDR3: TGTGCCAGCAGCTTAGCGCGGGCAACCTCTGGAAACACCATATATTTT.

This clone was seen a few times. The chain carries TRBV30 and TRBJ1-6, with a possible D match to TRBD1 (5 bases). The CDR3 spans 13 residues. V was pared by 2 bases and J by 7 bases, with 9 bases between. CDR1 is GTSNPN, CDR2 SVGIG, per germline (reference sequence). The chain's CDR3 is CAWSRGSNSPLHF. The CDR3, as DNA: TGTGCCTGGAGTCGGGGGTCCAATTCACCCCTCCACTTT. Using reference TRBV30 and TRBJ1-6 for the parts outside the CDR3, the full variable domain is SQTIHQWPATLVQPVGSPLSLECTVEGTSNPNLYWYRQAAGRGLQLLFYSVGIGQISSEVPQNLSASRPQDRQFILSSKKLLLSDSGFYLCAWSRGSNSPLHFGNGTRLTVT.

This chain connects TRBV5-8 to TRBJ1-1; TRBD1 is a possible D gene (5 bases). This CDR3 is built from 12 residues. Germline V CDR1 and CDR2: SGHTS, YDEGEE. V gave up 4 bases and J gave up 9 bases, with 13 bases separating them. The CDR3 is CASSVRDQKAFF. CDR3 nucleotide sequence: TGTGCCAGCAGCGTCCGGGACCAAAAAGCTTTCTTT.

This chain links TRBV29-1 with TRBJ2-5, with 8 bases fitting TRBD2. Trimming at V came to 4 bases and at J to 5 bases, leaving 6 bases not matched to a gene. Germline-derived CDR1 and CDR2 are SQVTM and ANQGSEA. The length of the CDR3 is 13 residues. DNA of the CDR3: TGCAGCGTTGGGCGGGGGGCCGGTGAGACCCAGTACTTC. This gives the protein CSVGRGAGETQYF.

The chain recombines TRBV27 with TRBJ1-5; 10 bases fit TRBD1. Germline trimming cut 6 bases from V and 10 bases from J; bases unmatched to any gene: 9. Germline lookup yields CDR1 MNHEY and CDR2 SMNVEV (reference sequence). The CDR3 is made up of 14 amino acids. Written as DNA, the CDR3 is TGTGCCAGCAGCAGTCCCGGGACAGGGGCCCCCCAGCATTTT. This gives the protein CASSSPGTGAPQHF.

The V gene is TRBV2, the J gene TRBJ2-7; TRBD2 matches at 7 bases. This CDR3 region has 15 residues. With 7 bases clipped from V and 0 bases from J, the junction kept 9 bases outside the gene matches. Germline lookup yields CDR1 SNHLY and CDR2 FYNNEI. DNA of the CDR3: TGTGCCAGCAAGCGGGACGGGACCCGCTCCTACGAGCAGTACTTC. Encoded protein: CASKRDGTRSYEQYF.

V gene TRBV4-3 combines with J gene TRBJ2-5; 7 positions match TRBD1. The V and J ends lost 3 bases and 1 base, in that order; junction bases with no gene match: 2. The CDR3 sequence is 14 residues long. The germline V gene encodes CDR1 LGHNA and CDR2 YSLEER. CDR3 amino acids: CASSQDRSQETQYF. As DNA, the CDR3 is TGCGCCAGCAGCCAGGACAGGTCCCAAGAGACCCAGTACTTC.

CDR3 loop: CASSQDSGYNQPQHF. CDR3 bases: TGCGCCAGCAGCCAAGATTCGGGCTACAATCAGCCCCAGCATTTT. This chain joins TRBV4-3 and TRBJ1-5; D not resolved. The CDR3 runs to 15 residues. Germline V gene lookup returns CDR1 LGHNA and CDR2 YSLEER. Deletions cut 0 bases from V and 3 bases from J, with 9 bases between.